This TCR beta chain was captured in a study of T cells after yellow fever vaccination. Comments on this clonotype: Just one base apart from a much larger clone, this may be a read error.

One entry per CDR3 protein results from TCRdb running MiXCR on the 5' RACE reads. The sample yields some 52,000 distinct CDR3 sequences, about 6.6% seen once. Germline CDR1 reads SGHAT; CDR2 reads FQNNGV. The CDR3 extends over 16 amino acids. The source was CD8+ T cells not binding an NS4B(214-222) dextramer, sorted from PBMCs, collected about 49 days after the first yellow fever vaccination. The sequence was obtained from a man aged 18 to 35 who received the YFV17D yellow fever vaccine. The chain carries TRBV11-2 and TRBJ2-1; D uncertain. The CDR3 DNA reads TGTACCAGCAGCTTGAGACTGATAAGCTCCTACAATGAGCAGTTCTTC. Translated: CTSSLRLISSYNEQFF.